This T cell receptor beta chain emerged from a study of vaccination effects on CD4 cells after COVID-19. General study findings and limits: Cross-reactivity toward common cold coronaviruses was confined to only 1 of 255 vaccine-induced clones in healthy vaccinees. Whether induced by infection or by vaccine, clones showed marked clonal contraction late after vaccination.

The protocol was immunoSEQ multiplex PCR, while the TCRdb copy is restricted to in-frame clones and leaves out a portion. Of some 31,000 clones detected, around two thirds appear once; the ten largest clones hold about 4%. Turning to this clone: Its antigen remains unidentified.

Per germline, CDR1 SGHDT and CDR2 YYEEEE. Trimming stripped 0 bases from V and 5 bases from J, with 14 bases between. The CDR3 runs to 16 residues. At the end of about 10 days of culture, CD4+ T cells were isolated. The sequence was collected from a human donor who received a COVID-19 vaccine. This rearrangement joins TRBV5-6 to TRBJ2-2; D is possibly TRBD2 (6 bases). Sample: CD4+ T cells from PBMCs cultured without peptide, taken before COVID-19 vaccination. The CDR3 bases are TGTGCCAGCAGCTTGGGCGGGGCCGCGAGGACCGGGGAGCTGTTTTTT. It translates to CASSLGGAARTGELFF.